This entry features one T cell receptor (beta chain) sequence. The donors, aged roughly 6 to 95, were healthy Caucasians from Russia. V lost 0 bases, J lost 0 bases, and 13 bases lay in between. The germline gives CDR1 LGHDT, CDR2 YNNKEL (reference sequence). This CDR3 has 17 residues. Alongside a J-beta primer mix, a sample-barcoded 5' primer served in a second PCR lasting roughly 7 to 11 cycles. TCRdb ran MiXCR on the 5' RACE reads and lists one entry per CDR3 protein. The profile shows 850,000 to 1,100,000 distinct CDR3 sequences, more than 30% of them singletons. The sample is drawn from a study of blood T cells in healthy people across ages.

This receptor was obtained from a man between 18 and 35 years old in good health. The chain has TRBV3-1 and TRBJ2-3; D uncertain. The sample comprised blood. CDR3 region: CASSQEATTLSTDTQYF. The CDR3 DNA sequence: TGTGCCAGCAGCCAAGAGGCCACCACTCTTAGCACAGATACGCAGTATTTT.